These 18 T cell receptor beta chains share one sample of origin, sequenced in a study of beta chain features in type 1 diabetes. TCRB transcripts that were expressed got sequenced, as all of the isolated RNA had been reverse transcribed. TCRdb's copy holds only in-frame clones and misses some; the assay was immunoSEQ multiplex PCR. The table includes approximately 400,000 clones, over 12% detected once. Sequences were obtained from naive CD4+ T cells from blood. These receptors were collected from a woman in her late teens or twenties in good health.

The sample holds a few counts of this clone. The J gene is TRBJ2-3, the V gene TRBV19; 11 positions match TRBD2. Germline loops: CDR1 LNHDA, CDR2 SQIVND (reference sequence). J gave up 2 bases and V 5 bases, and 12 bases lay outside the gene matches. The CDR3 is 18 residues long. CDR3 sequence: CASSPPPGLAEHTDTQYF. In nucleotides, the CDR3 is TGTGCCAGTAGTCCACCGCCGGGACTAGCGGAGCACACAGATACGCAGTATTTT.

This clone has more than one count but fewer than ten. The chain is built from TRBV7-6 and TRBJ2-1; 9 bases fit TRBD2. The CDR3 is 16 amino acids. Per germline, CDR1 SGHVS and CDR2 FNYEAQ. V trimming: 1 base; J trimming: 5 bases; junction bases outside the gene matches: 6. CDR3 DNA: TGTGCCAGCAGCTTAGACTTGGTAGCGGGAGACAATGAGCAGTTCTTC. This translates into CASSLDLVAGDNEQFF.

This clone appeared a few times. This rearrangement joins TRBV29-1 to TRBJ2-7, with 8 bases identical to TRBD2. The V gene's germline CDR1 is SQVTM and CDR2 ANQGSEA. Trimming removed 7 bases from V and 6 bases from J; junction bases left unmatched: 14. This CDR3 has 14 amino acids. The CDR3 nucleotides read TGCAGCGCCGGGACTGCGGGAGGCCGCGGCGAGCAGTACTTC. Protein sequence: CSAGTAGGRGEQYF.

This clone was counted a few times. V is TRBV23-1 and J is TRBJ1-5; 7 bases align to TRBD1. TRBV23-1 is an ORF; its function is uncertain. V trimming: 4 bases; J trimming: 3 bases; junction bases outside the gene matches: 9. The CDR3 runs 16 residues. Here the CDR3 reads CASSLTDRATNQPQHF. CDR3 DNA sequence: TGCGCCAGCAGTCTAACCGACAGGGCTACCAATCAGCCCCAGCATTTT.

V is TRBV20-1 and J is TRBJ2-1; D call uncertain. Trimming removed 6 bases at V and 8 bases at J, with 11 bases between. This CDR3 contains 11 residues. The germline V gene has CDR1 DFQATT and CDR2 SNEGSKA (reference sequence). The CDR3 DNA follows: TGCAGTGCCAGACGAGGATATGAGCAGTTCTTC. Amino acids: CSARRGYEQFF.

A few counts support this clone. The rearrangement joins TRBV28 to TRBJ1-1; D is unresolved. The CDR3 covers 13 residues. Germline V CDR1 and CDR2: MDHEN, SYDVKM. The germline V and J ends were trimmed by 4 bases and 4 bases, with 10 bases remaining between them. The CDR3 region has the DNA TGTGCCAGCAGTTCGGCCCCGGGCACTGAAGCTTTCTTT. As protein: CASSSAPGTEAFF.

This clone was counted between two and nine times. The chain joins TRBV28 to TRBJ2-7; 8 nucleotides match TRBD1. After removal of 3 bases from V and 0 bases from J, the junction contained 4 bases not matched to a gene. The germline V gene has CDR1 MDHEN and CDR2 SYDVKM. This CDR3 region has 15 residues. Written as DNA, the CDR3 is TGTGCCAGCAGTTTGACAGGGGAATTCTCCTACGAGCAGTACTTC. This translates into CASSLTGEFSYEQYF.

This clone has only a few counts. The chain combines TRBV7-9 with TRBJ1-3; no reliable D call. CDR3 size: 15 residues. Trimming removed 3 bases at V and 0 bases at J, with 9 bases between. CDR1 SEHNR and CDR2 FQNEAQ come from the germline V gene (reference sequence). CDR3 DNA: TGTGCCAGCAGCTTGAACAGTCCCTCTGGAAACACCATATATTTT. Translated, it gives CASSLNSPSGNTIYF.

The CDR3 loop reads CASSLGLAGRYNEQFF. The DNA for the CDR3 is TGTGCCAGCAGCCTGGGACTAGCGGGCCGCTACAATGAGCAGTTCTTC. The chain recombines TRBV11-2 with TRBJ2-1; 12 nucleotides line up with TRBD2. J was trimmed by 3 bases and V by 5 bases; bases with no gene match: 5. There are 16 residues in the CDR3. CDR1 SGHAT and CDR2 FQNNGV come from the germline V gene.

This chain links TRBV6-5 with TRBJ2-2; no clear D gene. Trimming shortened V by 1 base and J by 0 bases, and 6 bases separated the two germline ends. CDR1 and CDR2 from the germline V gene are MNHEY and SVGAGI. CDR3 length: 15 residues. CDR3 amino acids: CASSYLAANTGELFF. CDR3 sequence (DNA): TGTGCCAGCAGTTACTTGGCTGCGAACACCGGGGAGCTGTTTTTT.

This chain connects TRBV10-3 to TRBJ2-3; D not certain. Germline V gene sequence: CDR1 ENHRY, CDR2 SYGVKD. This CDR3 has 11 amino acids. The V gene lost 6 bases and the J gene lost 4 bases, with 5 bases spanning the gap. CDR3 bases: TGTGCCATCAGGGCTTCAGATACGCAGTATTTT. As protein: CAIRASDTQYF.

This clone was seen only a few times. The V and J genes are TRBV30 and TRBJ1-3; a possible D gene is TRBD1 (5 bases). CDR3 length equals 15 residues. The germline V and J ends were trimmed by 0 bases and 2 bases, with 11 bases remaining between them. Germline lookup yields CDR1 GTSNPN and CDR2 SVGIG (reference sequence). CDR3 protein: CAWSVRGNTGNTIYF. CDR3 DNA: TGTGCCTGGAGTGTACGGGGGAATACTGGAAACACCATATATTTT.

The chain joins TRBV5-4 to TRBJ2-1; 10 nucleotides align to TRBD2. Trimming took 0 bases from V and 7 from J; bases not matched to a gene: 7. Germline values: CDR1 SGHNT, CDR2 YYREEE (reference sequence). This CDR3 is built from 16 residues. Written as DNA, the CDR3 is TGTGCCAGCAGCTTGGGGCTAGCGGGAGTTTATAATGAGCAGTTCTTC. It is translated as CASSLGLAGVYNEQFF.

A few counts support this clone. The chain is built from TRBV16 and TRBJ1-2, with a weak D call TRBD1 (5 bases). Trimming took 4 bases from V and 6 from J, leaving 15 bases between them. This CDR3 region has 14 residues. Germline V gene data show CDR1 as KGHSY and CDR2 as FQNENV. The CDR3 sequence is CASSPSRGYDGYTF. For the CDR3, the DNA is TGTGCCAGCAGCCCATCACGGGGGTACGATGGCTACACCTTC.

This chain joins TRBV5-4 and TRBJ2-7; maybe TRBD1 (6 bases). V shed 0 bases and J shed 4 bases, with 14 bases lying between them. The CDR3 is 15 residues long. Germline V lookup: CDR1 SGHNT, CDR2 YYREEE (reference sequence). The CDR3 protein is CASSLDRVPAYEQYF. In DNA, the CDR3 is TGTGCCAGCAGCTTGGACAGGGTTCCAGCTTACGAGCAGTACTTC.

This clone was counted a few times. This chain connects TRBV5-4 to TRBJ2-7, with a tentative D call TRBD1 (5 bases). In germline, CDR1 is SGHNT, CDR2 YYREEE (reference sequence). The CDR3 contains 16 residues. Trimming left V 3 bases short and J 5 bases short, with 21 bases between. The chain's CDR3 is CASSSPNGLPGHEQYF. The CDR3 region has the DNA TGTGCCAGCAGCTCCCCTAATGGTTTGCCAGGGCACGAGCAGTACTTC.

V usage is TRBV29-1 and J usage is TRBJ2-4; TRBD2 might be the D (5 bases). Germline-derived CDR1 and CDR2 are SQVTM and ANQGSEA. Trimming took off 7 bases at V and 6 bases at J, with 19 bases between the two ends. CDR3 length equals 14 residues. The CDR3: CSATNRGSANIQYF. In nucleotides, the CDR3 is TGCAGCGCAACTAACCGGGGTTCGGCAAACATTCAGTACTTC.

This sequence joins TRBV30 and TRBJ2-7; the match to TRBD2 covers 12 bases. The CDR3 has 17 amino acids. CDR1 is GTSNPN, CDR2 SVGIG, per germline (reference sequence). Trimming cost V 2 bases and J 7 bases; bases outside gene matches: 15. The DNA for the CDR3 is TGTGCCTGGAGTCCAAGCCGGACTAGCGGGATATCAAGGGAGCAGTACTTC. It encodes CAWSPSRTSGISREQYF.